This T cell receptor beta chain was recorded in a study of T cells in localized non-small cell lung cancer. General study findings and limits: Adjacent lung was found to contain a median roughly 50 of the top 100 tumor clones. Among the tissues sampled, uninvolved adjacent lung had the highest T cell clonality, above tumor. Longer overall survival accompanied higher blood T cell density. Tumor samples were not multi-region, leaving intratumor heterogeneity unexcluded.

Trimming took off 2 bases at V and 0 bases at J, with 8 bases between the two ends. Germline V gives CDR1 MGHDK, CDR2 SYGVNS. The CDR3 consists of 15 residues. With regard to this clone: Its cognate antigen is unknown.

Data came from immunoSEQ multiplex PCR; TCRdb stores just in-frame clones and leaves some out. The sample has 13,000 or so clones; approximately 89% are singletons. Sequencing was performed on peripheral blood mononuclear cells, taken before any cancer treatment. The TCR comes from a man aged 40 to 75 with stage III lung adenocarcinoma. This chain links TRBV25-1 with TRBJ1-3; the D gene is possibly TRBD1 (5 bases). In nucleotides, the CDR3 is TGTGCCAGCAGTGAAGCGCAGGGCTCTGGAAACACCATATATTTT. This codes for CASSEAQGSGNTIYF.